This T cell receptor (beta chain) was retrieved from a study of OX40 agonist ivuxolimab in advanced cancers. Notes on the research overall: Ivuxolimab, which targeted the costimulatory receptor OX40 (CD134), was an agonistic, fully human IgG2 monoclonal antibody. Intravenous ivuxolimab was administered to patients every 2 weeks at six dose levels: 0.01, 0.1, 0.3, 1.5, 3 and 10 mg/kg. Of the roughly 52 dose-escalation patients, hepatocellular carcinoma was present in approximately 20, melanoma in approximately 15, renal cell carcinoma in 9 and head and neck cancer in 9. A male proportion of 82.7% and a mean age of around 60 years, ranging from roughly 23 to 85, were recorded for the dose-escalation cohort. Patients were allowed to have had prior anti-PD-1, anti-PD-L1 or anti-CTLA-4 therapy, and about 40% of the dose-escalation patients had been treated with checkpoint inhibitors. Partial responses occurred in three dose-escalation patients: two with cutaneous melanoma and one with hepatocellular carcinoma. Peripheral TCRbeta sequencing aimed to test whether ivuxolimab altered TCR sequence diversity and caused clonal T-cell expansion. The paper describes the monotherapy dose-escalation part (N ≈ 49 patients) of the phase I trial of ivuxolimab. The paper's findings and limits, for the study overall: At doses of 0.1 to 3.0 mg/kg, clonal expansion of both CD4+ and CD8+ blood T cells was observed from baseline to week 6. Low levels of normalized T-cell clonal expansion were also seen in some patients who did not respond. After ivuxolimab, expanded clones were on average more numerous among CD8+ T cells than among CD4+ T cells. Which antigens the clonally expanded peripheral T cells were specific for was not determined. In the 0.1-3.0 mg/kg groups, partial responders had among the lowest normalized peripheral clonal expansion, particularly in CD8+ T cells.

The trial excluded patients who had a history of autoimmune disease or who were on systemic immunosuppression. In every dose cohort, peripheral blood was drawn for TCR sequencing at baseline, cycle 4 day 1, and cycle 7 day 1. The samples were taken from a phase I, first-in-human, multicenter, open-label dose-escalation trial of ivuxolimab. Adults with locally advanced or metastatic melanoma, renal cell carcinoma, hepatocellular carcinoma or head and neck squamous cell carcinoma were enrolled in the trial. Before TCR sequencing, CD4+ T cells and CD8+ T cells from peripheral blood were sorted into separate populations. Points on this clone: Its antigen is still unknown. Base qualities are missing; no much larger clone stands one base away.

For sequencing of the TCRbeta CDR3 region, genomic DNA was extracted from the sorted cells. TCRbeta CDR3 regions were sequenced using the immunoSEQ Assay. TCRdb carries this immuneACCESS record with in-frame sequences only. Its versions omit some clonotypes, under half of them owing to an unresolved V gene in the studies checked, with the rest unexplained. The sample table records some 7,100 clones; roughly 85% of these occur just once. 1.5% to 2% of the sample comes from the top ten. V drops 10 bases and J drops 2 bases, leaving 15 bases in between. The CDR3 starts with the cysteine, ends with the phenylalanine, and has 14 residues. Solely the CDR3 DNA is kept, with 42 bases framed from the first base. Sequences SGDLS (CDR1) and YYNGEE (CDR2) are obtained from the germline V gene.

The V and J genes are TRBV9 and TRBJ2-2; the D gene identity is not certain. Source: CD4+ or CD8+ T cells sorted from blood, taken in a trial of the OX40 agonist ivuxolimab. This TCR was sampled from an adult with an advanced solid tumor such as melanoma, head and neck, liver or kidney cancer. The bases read TGTGCCCCGCACCTCACCCCAAACACCGGGGAGCTGTTTTTT. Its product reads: CAPHLTPNTGELFF.